The 3 T cell receptor beta chains reported below all come from one sample, sequenced in a study of T cell responses to AZD1222 COVID-19 vaccine. Some clones are missing from TCRdb's copy, which holds only in-frame ones; the method was immunoSEQ multiplex PCR. The data hold approximately 100,000 clones, with 93% observed a single time. The sequenced sample was peripheral blood, obtained on day 0 of AZD1222 vaccination. The receptors come from an adult in good health.

The sample holds one count of this clone. The rearrangement uses TRBV19 and TRBJ1-1, with D possibly TRBD1 on 6 matching bases. V lost 5 bases, J lost 0 bases, and 13 bases lay in between. Per germline, CDR1 LNHDA and CDR2 SQIVND (reference sequence). The CDR3 spans 15 residues. In DNA form, the CDR3 reads TGTGCCAGTAGTGCGTGGGACAACATGAACACTGAAGCTTTCTTT. Protein sequence: CASSAWDNMNTEAFF.

The rearrangement uses TRBV18 and TRBJ1-5; tentatively, D is TRBD1 (5 bases). Germline CDR1 is KGHSH and CDR2 is LQKENI. The germline V and J ends were trimmed by 4 bases and 6 bases, with 13 bases remaining between them. The CDR3 is 14 amino acids. CDR3 protein: CASSQGQGGQPQHF. The CDR3 coding sequence is TGTGCCAGCTCACAGGGCCAGGGCGGTCAGCCCCAGCATTTT.

The CDR3 region has the DNA TGTGCCAGCTCACCCCACCCTAGCGCTTTGAATGAGCAGTTCTTC. Its protein product is CASSPHPSALNEQFF. The chain is built from TRBV18 and TRBJ2-1, with a weak D call TRBD2 (6 bases). The germline V and J ends were trimmed by 3 bases and 7 bases, with 16 bases remaining between them. The V gene's germline CDR1 is KGHSH and CDR2 LQKENI. This CDR3 has 15 amino acids.